The next 8 T cell receptor beta chains were all read from a single sample in a study of glioma-infiltrating T cells. Amplification of TCR alpha and beta CDR3 regions from RNA used iRepertoire nested multiplex PCR. One entry per CDR3 protein results from TCRdb running MiXCR on the multiplex PCR reads. The sample includes about 89,000 distinct CDR3 sequences, roughly 23% of them seen just once. The sample taken for sequencing was glioma tissue, nonneoplastic brain tissue, or PBMCs (not recorded which). The receptors were gathered from a human donor with low-grade glioma or glioblastoma, undergoing nonglioma brain surgery, or in good health (not recorded which).

The table lists this clonotype with many counts. The chain has TRBV7-2 and TRBJ1-5, with D maybe TRBD1 (6 bases). This CDR3 is built from 15 residues. Germline V gives CDR1 SGHTA, CDR2 FQGNSA. V was shortened by 5 bases and J by 4 bases, with 15 bases between the two germline ends. The CDR3: CASSREQGRNQPQHF. The CDR3 nucleotides are TGTGCCAGCAGCCGGGAACAGGGAAGGAATCAGCCCCAGCATTTT.

This clonotype was counted many times. This chain joins TRBV6-1 and TRBJ2-1; 8 nucleotides match TRBD2. V lost 6 bases, J lost 9 bases, and 13 bases stayed unmatched. CDR1 is MNHNS and CDR2 is SASEGT in the germline V gene. CDR3 length: 15 residues. CDR3 bases: TGTGCCAGCAGCTCCCCGAGCGGGAGATCGTCTGAGCAGTTCTTC. Protein sequence: CASSSPSGRSSEQFF.

Notes on this clonotype: This clone may be a read error of a much larger clone one base away. This chain links TRBV19 with TRBJ1-2, with D maybe TRBD1 (6 bases). Per the germline V gene, CDR1 is LNHDA and CDR2 is SQIVND (reference sequence). This CDR3 contains 13 residues. For the CDR3, the DNA is TGTGCCAGTAGCAACAGGGTTAACTATGGCTACATCTTC. Translating it yields CASSNRVNYGYIF. Based on the CDR3 plus reference TRBV19 and TRBJ1-2, the full variable domain is DGGITQSPKYLFRKEGQNVTLSCEQNLNHDAMYWYRQDPGQGLRLIYYSQIVNDFQKGDIAEGYSVSREKKESFPLTVTSAQKNPTAFYLCASSNRVNYGYIFGSGTRLTVV.

This clonotype was observed at least ten times. The chain has TRBV20-1 and TRBJ1-2; D is undetermined. Per the germline V gene, CDR1 is DFQATT and CDR2 is SNEGSKA (reference sequence). The CDR3 has 16 residues. V lost 1 base and J 4 bases, leaving 19 bases between the germline ends. The chain's CDR3 is CSARVPTDSGSYGYTF. Written as DNA, the CDR3 is TGCAGTGCTAGAGTACCCACAGACTCGGGGAGCTATGGCTACACCTTC.

This clonotype was observed at least ten times. The chain carries TRBV28 and TRBJ2-3; no definite D call. V was clipped by 7 bases and J by 1 base, with 12 bases between them. This CDR3 comprises 14 residues. Germline V gene sequence: CDR1 MDHEN, CDR2 SYDVKM. CDR3 amino acids: CASISSYGTDTQYF. DNA of the CDR3: TGTGCCAGCATCTCGTCGTACGGCACAGATACGCAGTATTTT.

The CDR3 here is CAIPIRGYEQYF. CDR3 coding DNA: TGCGCCATCCCAATTCGAGGGTATGAGCAGTACTTC. V is TRBV10-1 and J is TRBJ2-7; perhaps TRBD2 as D (5 bases). The CDR3 totals 12 residues. Deletions cut 10 bases from V and 7 bases from J, with 17 bases between. Germline lookup yields CDR1 WNHNN and CDR2 SYGVQD (reference sequence).

This clonotype was counted at least ten times. The chain employs TRBV7-7 and TRBJ2-3, with a tentative D call TRBD2 (5 bases). The germline V and J ends were trimmed by 2 bases and 0 bases, with 6 bases remaining between them. CDR3 length: 14 residues. The germline CDR1 and CDR2 sequences are SSHAT and FNYEAQ (reference sequence). The CDR3 bases are TGTGCCAGCAGCTTACGGGGTAGCACAGATACGCAGTATTTT. It specifies CASSLRGSTDTQYF.

This clonotype was counted only a few times. The CDR3 nucleotides read TGTGCCAGCAACGTCTGGGACAGGCCTTACAATGAGCAGTTCTTC. Amino acids: CASNVWDRPYNEQFF. This rearrangement joins TRBV7-9 to TRBJ2-1; 8 positions agree with TRBD1. CDR1 is SEHNR and CDR2 is FQNEAQ in the germline V gene (reference sequence). After removal of 7 bases from V and 4 bases from J, the junction contained 9 bases not matched to a gene. This CDR3 region has 15 residues.